This T cell receptor (beta chain) originates from a study of blood T cell repertoires in COVID-19. Repertoires were generated with immunoSEQ multiplex PCR, while TCRdb's copy carries only in-frame clones and drops some. The data contain a few hundred thousand clones, roughly 90% of them singletons. Trimming took off 1 base at V and 6 bases at J, with 7 bases between the two ends. In germline, CDR1 is GTSNPN, CDR2 SVGIG (reference sequence). This CDR3 has 12 amino acids. The receptor was isolated from a woman under 40 who had recovered from COVID-19. Sequencing was performed on PBMCs or T cells enriched from blood (not recorded which). V usage is TRBV30 and J usage is TRBJ1-5; a weak D match, TRBD1 (6 bases). The CDR3 DNA reads TGTGCCTGGAGTGAACAGGGTCAGCCCCAGCATTTT. It codes for CAWSEQGQPQHF. Full variable domain (remainder filled in from reference TRBV30 and TRBJ1-5): SQTIHQWPATLVQPVGSPLSLECTVEGTSNPNLYWYRQAAGRGLQLLFYSVGIGQISSEVPQNLSASRPQDRQFILSSKKLLLSDSGFYLCAWSEQGQPQHFGDGTRLSIL.